Sequencing of this T cell receptor (beta chain) was carried out in a study of blood T cell repertoires in COVID-19. Study in general: From T cells, B-cell-depleted T cells, or PBMCs came the material, which was cDNA or gDNA.

TCRdb's copy holds only in-frame clones and misses some; the assay was immunoSEQ multiplex PCR. Of about 210,000 clones listed, roughly 90% are singletons. Germline assignment: CDR1 SNHLY and CDR2 FYNNEI. The CDR3 covers 14 residues. V was clipped by 1 base and J by 0 bases, with 6 bases between them. Participant reports of clinical history set cohort assignment. This TCR was sampled from a woman aged 30 to 39 who had been exposed to COVID-19. The genes are TRBV2 and TRBJ1-1, with unresolved D. The sample consisted of PBMCs or T cells enriched from blood (not recorded which). The CDR3 region is CASSEGHMNTEAFF. The CDR3 region has the DNA TGTGCCAGCAGTGAAGGACATATGAACACTGAAGCTTTCTTT.